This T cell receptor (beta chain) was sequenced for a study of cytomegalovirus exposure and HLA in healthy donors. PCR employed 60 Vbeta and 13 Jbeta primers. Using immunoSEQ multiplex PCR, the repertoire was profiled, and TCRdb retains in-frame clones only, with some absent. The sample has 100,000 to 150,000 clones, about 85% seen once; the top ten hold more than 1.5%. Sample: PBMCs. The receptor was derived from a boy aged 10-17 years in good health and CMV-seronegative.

Here the CDR3 DNA reads TGCGCCAGCAGCTTGGGGGCAGGAAATAACTATGGCTACACCTTC. It specifies CASSLGAGNNYGYTF. This chain connects TRBV5-1 to TRBJ1-2; no firm D call. Trimming removed 0 bases from V and 1 base from J, with 10 bases in between. The CDR3 runs to 15 residues. CDR1 SGHRS and CDR2 YFSETQ come from the germline V gene.